The 17 T cell receptor beta chains reported below all come from one sample, sequenced in a study of cytomegalovirus exposure and HLA in healthy donors. Primers: 60 Vbeta forward and 13 Jbeta reverse. Here immunoSEQ multiplex PCR was the method, and the copy in TCRdb shows in-frame clones only, minus some. The data contain about 130,000 clones, roughly four fifths of them singletons. The material sequenced was PBMCs. These TCRs come from a girl aged 2-15 years in good health and CMV-seronegative.

CDR3 coding DNA: TGTGCCAGCAGGGTTTGGAGGGGGGGACCCCAGCATTTT. Residues: CASRVWRGGPQHF. The chain couples TRBV27 to TRBJ1-5; D might be TRBD1 (6 bases). There are 13 residues in the CDR3. Germline loops: CDR1 MNHEY, CDR2 SMNVEV (reference sequence). The V end was cut by 6 bases, the J end by 10 bases, with 16 bases between.

J is TRBJ1-6 and V is TRBV6-1, with 7 bases that match TRBD1. The CDR3 is 13 amino acids. Germline trimming cut 3 bases from V and 7 bases from J; bases unmatched to any gene: 0. In germline, CDR1 is MNHNS, CDR2 SASEGT. The CDR3 spells CASSDRGNSPLHF. The CDR3, as DNA: TGTGCCAGCAGTGACAGGGGGAATTCACCCCTCCACTTT.

The genes are TRBV2 and TRBJ2-7, with TRBD1 matching over 11 bases. Unmatched junction bases numbered 12, after V lost 7 bases and J lost 4 bases. Germline V CDR1 and CDR2: SNHLY, FYNNEI. CDR3 length: 16 amino acids. The CDR3 spells CASTFLRTGGRYEQYF. CDR3 nucleotides: TGTGCCAGCACCTTCCTGCGGACAGGGGGCCGATACGAGCAGTACTTC.

V gene TRBV6-5 combines with J gene TRBJ2-7; no definite D call. The CDR3 sequence is 14 residues long. V lost 2 bases and J lost 4, with 12 bases in between. CDR1 MNHEY and CDR2 SVGAGI come from the germline V gene. The CDR3 is CASSYLPRGYEQYF. CDR3 bases: TGTGCCAGCAGTTACCTCCCGCGAGGATACGAGCAGTACTTC.

The chain links TRBV19 to TRBJ1-5; the match to TRBD1 covers 10 bases. This CDR3 is built from 20 residues. Looked up from germline, CDR1 is LNHDA and CDR2 is SQIVND (reference sequence). J gave up 1 base and V 4 bases, and 16 bases lay outside the gene matches. CDR3 sequence (DNA): TGTGCCAGTAGTAAAAAGTCCGGGACAGGGGTTATGGGAAGCAATCAGCCCCAGCATTTT. It codes for CASSKKSGTGVMGSNQPQHF.

The CDR3 DNA sequence: TGTGCCAGCAGCGTAGTGGCGGCAGTCCAAGAGACCCAGTACTTC. Its translation: CASSVVAAVQETQYF. The rearrangement uses TRBV9 and TRBJ2-5; D not certain. V was cut by 0 bases and J by 1 base, with 10 bases left in between. The CDR3 sequence is 15 residues long. CDR1 SGDLS and CDR2 YYNGEE come from the germline V gene.

The chain recombines TRBV7-2 with TRBJ2-7; 11 nucleotides align to TRBD2. Germline CDR1 and CDR2: SGHTA and FQGNSA. The trim removed 5 bases at V and 4 bases at J, leaving 7 bases unmatched. The CDR3 consists of 15 residues. CDR3 residues: CASSQVSGGAYEQYF. CDR3 bases: TGTGCCAGCAGCCAAGTTAGCGGGGGGGCTTACGAGCAGTACTTC.

The V gene is TRBV14, the J gene TRBJ2-1; TRBD1 agrees at 7 bases. The CDR3 is 18 amino acids. Germline lookup yields CDR1 SGHDN and CDR2 FVKESK. V lost 2 bases to trimming and J lost 5 bases; unmatched junction nucleotides: 15. The chain's CDR3 is CASSQNGPRQGRDNEQFF. In DNA form, the CDR3 reads TGTGCCAGCAGCCAAAACGGCCCACGACAGGGTCGGGACAATGAGCAGTTCTTC.

V is TRBV5-4 and J is TRBJ2-7; tentative D call: TRBD2 (7 bases). Germline CDR1 reads SGHNT; CDR2 reads YYREEE (reference sequence). The V end was cut by 0 bases, the J end by 3 bases, with 13 bases between. The CDR3 is 15 amino acids. The CDR3 sequence is CASSLEGGLVYEQYF. The CDR3 nucleotides read TGTGCCAGCAGCTTGGAGGGGGGGCTGGTCTACGAGCAGTACTTC.

This chain connects TRBV6-4 to TRBJ2-5; D might be TRBD1 (5 bases). Germline-derived CDR1 and CDR2 are MRHNA and SNTAGT. The CDR3 length is 14 residues. Trimming took off 0 bases at V and 4 bases at J, with 9 bases between the two ends. CDR3 coding DNA: TGTGCCAGCAGTGACTCGAGAAGGGGAGAGACCCAGTACTTC. Encoded protein: CASSDSRRGETQYF.

A single count supports this clone. The V gene is TRBV7-9, the J gene TRBJ1-1; possible D gene TRBD1, 6 bases. This CDR3 comprises 16 residues. V was cut by 3 bases and J by 0 bases, with 14 bases left in between. CDR1 and CDR2 (germline): SEHNR, FQNEAQ (reference sequence). The CDR3 reads CASSFGQLTMNTEAFF. For the CDR3, the DNA is TGTGCCAGCAGCTTTGGACAGCTTACCATGAACACTGAAGCTTTCTTT.

The chain couples TRBV7-2 to TRBJ2-2; maybe TRBD1 (6 bases). There are 15 residues in the CDR3. V gave up 1 base and J gave up 7 bases, with 13 bases separating them. Germline CDR1 reads SGHTA; CDR2 reads FQGNSA. The CDR3 region is CASSLGGQTGGELFF. The CDR3 DNA follows: TGTGCCAGCAGCTTAGGAGGACAGACGGGCGGGGAGCTGTTTTTT.

This clone has a handful of counts. The V call is TRBV6-1, the J call TRBJ2-5, with 7 bases that match TRBD1. Germline-derived CDR1 and CDR2 are MNHNS and SASEGT. V gave up 6 bases and J gave up 4 bases; unmatched junction bases: 2. The CDR3 consists of 12 residues. The DNA of the CDR3 is TGTGCCAGCAGACAGGGGAGAGAGACCCAGTACTTC. Residues: CASRQGRETQYF.

This clone was observed a handful of times. The chain has TRBV2 and TRBJ2-7, with D perhaps TRBD2 (7 bases). CDR1 and CDR2 from the germline V gene are SNHLY and FYNNEI. The CDR3 runs to 16 residues. V was pared by 4 bases and J by 2 bases, with 18 bases between. CDR3 residues: CASSVGGQGGTYEQYF. The CDR3 region has the DNA TGTGCCAGCAGTGTGGGGGGCCAGGGAGGGACCTACGAGCAGTACTTC.

In the case of this clone: The same CDR3 also results from other DNA sequences found in this sample. The chain couples TRBV30 to TRBJ1-1; 9 nucleotides align to TRBD1. With 5 bases clipped from V and 5 bases from J, the junction kept 15 bases outside the gene matches. Germline V gene data show CDR1 as GTSNPN and CDR2 as SVGIG (reference sequence). This CDR3 region has 16 residues. The CDR3, as DNA: TGTGCCTGGTTCTCAGTGGGCCCGACAGGGGGTACTGAAGCTTTCTTT. It codes for CAWFSVGPTGGTEAFF. The complete variable domain, with remaining parts taken from reference TRBV30 and TRBJ1-1, reads SQTIHQWPATLVQPVGSPLSLECTVEGTSNPNLYWYRQAAGRGLQLLFYSVGIGQISSEVPQNLSASRPQDRQFILSSKKLLLSDSGFYLCAWFSVGPTGGTEAFFGQGTRLTVV.

This clone was seen once. The V and J genes are TRBV30 and TRBJ2-1; D possibly corresponds to TRBD2 (6 bases). The CDR3 runs 14 residues. Germline lookup yields CDR1 GTSNPN and CDR2 SVGIG (reference sequence). The CDR3 reads CALRTSGGRYEQFF. DNA for the CDR3: TGTGCTTTACGAACTTCCGGGGGACGGTATGAGCAGTTCTTC.

The chain uses TRBV4-1 and TRBJ1-2, with 10 bases identical to TRBD1. The germline V gene encodes CDR1 MGHRA and CDR2 YSYEKL. The CDR3 is 17 residues long. The junction had 13 bases not matched to a gene; V was cut back by 2 bases and J by 7 bases. CDR3 nucleotides: TGCGCCAGCAGCCAACCTACGGGACAGGGGATAGATGTTGGCTACACCTTC. Its protein is CASSQPTGQGIDVGYTF.